The rows below give T cell receptor beta chains drawn from one sample of a study of shared clonotypes between healthy human individuals. Sequencing used immunoSEQ multiplex PCR; TCRdb keeps in-frame clones, though not all of them. The sample has about 680,000 clones; about 78% are singletons. The sequenced material came from memory CD4+ T cells sorted from blood. The receptor source for this set is a woman in her 30s in good health. The CDR3 runs from the conserved cysteine through the conserved F or W. Each record gives: CDR3 protein, CDR3 DNA, clone size, D gene, V gene, J gene. D genes are given only for firm matches. Only part of the rows carry a size: once, few, many, or a class if the clone is expanded.

CDR3aa: CASSLARGTGEQCF
CDR3nt: TGCGCCAGCAGCTTGGCCAGGGGAACCGGGGAGCAGTGCTTC
abundance: once
d_gene: .
v_gene: TRBV5-1
j_gene: TRBJ2-7

CDR3aa: CASSLDRDWIYEQYF
CDR3nt: TGTGCCAGCAGCTTAGACCGGGACTGGATCTACGAGCAGTACTTC
abundance: .
d_gene: .
v_gene: TRBV7-8
j_gene: TRBJ2-7

CDR3aa: CASSRRSGVYNEQFF
CDR3nt: TGTGCCAGCAGCCGACGTAGCGGGGTCTACAATGAGCAGTTCTTC
abundance: few
d_gene: TRBD2
v_gene: TRBV7-2
j_gene: TRBJ2-1

CDR3aa: CASRVGPNYGYTF
CDR3nt: TGTGCCAGCAGGGTAGGGCCTAACTATGGCTACACCTTC
abundance: .
d_gene: .
v_gene: TRBV6-1
j_gene: TRBJ1-2

CDR3aa: CASSGGGLGGNTIYF
CDR3nt: TGTGCCAGCAGCGGGGGGGGCTTAGGTGGAAACACCATATATTTT
abundance: .
d_gene: .
v_gene: TRBV6-6
j_gene: TRBJ1-3

CDR3aa: CASSPGYAGELFF
CDR3nt: TGTGCCAGCAGCCCCGGGTACGCCGGGGAGCTGTTTTTT
abundance: .
d_gene: .
v_gene: TRBV7-5
j_gene: TRBJ2-2

CDR3aa: CASSVMDRSYEQYF
CDR3nt: TGTGCCAGCAGCGTCATGGACAGATCCTACGAGCAGTACTTC
abundance: many
d_gene: .
v_gene: TRBV6-5
j_gene: TRBJ2-7

CDR3aa: CASSAEAGTQETQYF
CDR3nt: TGTGCCAGCAGCGCGGAAGCGGGGACCCAAGAGACCCAGTACTTC
abundance: many
d_gene: TRBD2
v_gene: TRBV7-9
j_gene: TRBJ2-5

CDR3aa: CASSLARGSYEQYF
CDR3nt: TGTGCCAGCAGTTTAGCCAGGGGCTCCTACGAGCAGTACTTC
abundance: .
d_gene: .
v_gene: TRBV28
j_gene: TRBJ2-7

CDR3aa: CASSSGVAGGLDEQYF
CDR3nt: TGCGCCAGCAGCTCCGGGGTAGCGGGAGGTCTAGACGAGCAGTACTTC
abundance: few
d_gene: TRBD2
v_gene: TRBV5-1
j_gene: TRBJ2-7

CDR3aa: CASSIDLLRASSYNEQFF
CDR3nt: TGTGCCAGTAGTATAGATCTATTGCGGGCCTCCTCCTACAATGAGCAGTTCTTC
abundance: once
d_gene: .
v_gene: TRBV19
j_gene: TRBJ2-1

CDR3aa: CASSIKGRNTEAFF
CDR3nt: TGTGCCAGTAGTATAAAGGGCAGGAACACTGAAGCTTTCTTT
abundance: few
d_gene: .
v_gene: TRBV19
j_gene: TRBJ1-1

CDR3aa: CASSITGGANYGYTF
CDR3nt: TGTGCCAGTAGTATAACAGGAGGGGCTAACTATGGCTACACCTTC
abundance: .
d_gene: .
v_gene: TRBV19
j_gene: TRBJ1-2

CDR3aa: CASSSSAGLGGNEQFF
CDR3nt: TGTGCCAGCAGTTCTAGTGCCGGATTAGGGGGCAATGAGCAGTTCTTC
abundance: .
d_gene: .
v_gene: TRBV7-9
j_gene: TRBJ2-1

CDR3aa: CASSSRTGGEDEQYF
CDR3nt: TGTGCCAGTAGTTCGCGGACAGGGGGGGAGGACGAGCAGTACTTC
abundance: .
d_gene: TRBD1
v_gene: TRBV19
j_gene: TRBJ2-7

CDR3aa: CASSRFTHSNTEAFF
CDR3nt: TGTGCCAGCAGCCGGTTTACCCACTCGAACACTGAAGCTTTCTTT
abundance: .
d_gene: .
v_gene: TRBV11-2
j_gene: TRBJ1-1

CDR3aa: CASSYGSKADTQYF
CDR3nt: TGCGCCAGCAGCTACGGGAGCAAAGCAGATACGCAGTATTTT
abundance: .
d_gene: .
v_gene: TRBV5-1
j_gene: TRBJ2-3

CDR3aa: CASRKLQSGRGRSNEQFF
CDR3nt: TGTGCCAGCAGGAAATTACAATCGGGGAGGGGACGGTCCAATGAGCAGTTCTTC
abundance: .
d_gene: TRBD2
v_gene: TRBV7-3
j_gene: TRBJ2-1

CDR3aa: CAARPVFGNTEAFF
CDR3nt: TGTGCAGCACGCCCGGTTTTCGGGAACACTGAAGCTTTCTTT
abundance: .
d_gene: .
v_gene: TRBV27
j_gene: TRBJ1-1

CDR3aa: CSVGTSSSYEQYF
CDR3nt: TGCAGCGTTGGGACTAGCTCTTCCTACGAGCAGTACTTC
abundance: .
d_gene: TRBD2
v_gene: TRBV29-1
j_gene: TRBJ2-7

CDR3aa: CASSLVSAGSGANVLTF
CDR3nt: TGTGCCAGCAGTTTAGTGAGCGCAGGGTCTGGGGCCAACGTCCTGACTTTC
abundance: .
d_gene: .
v_gene: TRBV28
j_gene: TRBJ2-6

CDR3aa: CASSLAGGGTDTQYF
CDR3nt: TGCGCCAGCAGCTTGGCGGGGGGCGGGACAGATACGCAGTATTTT
abundance: .
d_gene: .
v_gene: TRBV5-1
j_gene: TRBJ2-3

CDR3aa: CASGRTGGSTAQHF
CDR3nt: TGTGCCAGCGGAAGGACAGGGGGTTCTACGGCCCAGCATTTT
abundance: .
d_gene: TRBD1
v_gene: TRBV28
j_gene: TRBJ1-5

CDR3aa: CASSRASGATYEQYF
CDR3nt: TGCGCCAGCAGCCGAGCGAGTGGGGCAACCTACGAGCAGTACTTC
abundance: .
d_gene: .
v_gene: TRBV4-1
j_gene: TRBJ2-7

CDR3aa: CASSLEREIDEQYF
CDR3nt: TGCGCCAGCAGCTTGGAGCGGGAGATAGACGAGCAGTACTTC
abundance: once
d_gene: TRBD2
v_gene: TRBV5-1
j_gene: TRBJ2-7

CDR3aa: CASRGEVTSNQPQHF
CDR3nt: TGTGCCAGTAGGGGGGAGGTTACGAGCAATCAGCCCCAGCATTTT
abundance: .
d_gene: .
v_gene: TRBV19
j_gene: TRBJ1-5

CDR3aa: CASKGGLGRYEQYF
CDR3nt: TGTGCCAGCAAAGGGGGTCTAGGGCGATACGAGCAGTACTTC
abundance: .
d_gene: .
v_gene: TRBV2
j_gene: TRBJ2-7

CDR3aa: CASSLEVDQPQHF
CDR3nt: TGTGCCAGCAGCTTAGAAGTGGATCAGCCCCAGCATTTT
abundance: once
d_gene: .
v_gene: TRBV11-2
j_gene: TRBJ1-5

CDR3aa: CASSLVNSGSYEQYF
CDR3nt: TGCGCCAGCAGCTTGGTGAATAGCGGGAGCTACGAGCAGTACTTC
abundance: .
d_gene: TRBD2
v_gene: TRBV5-1
j_gene: TRBJ2-7

CDR3aa: CASSQDSSYEQYF
CDR3nt: TGTGCCAGCAGTCAGGACAGTTCCTACGAGCAGTACTTC
abundance: once
d_gene: .
v_gene: TRBV28
j_gene: TRBJ2-7

CDR3aa: CASGRGSGSGETQYF
CDR3nt: TGTGCCAGCGGAAGGGGGTCGGGGTCGGGAGAGACCCAGTACTTC
abundance: .
d_gene: .
v_gene: TRBV2
j_gene: TRBJ2-5

CDR3aa: CASNRVSGANVLTF
CDR3nt: TGCGCCAGCAACAGGGTCTCTGGGGCCAACGTCCTGACTTTC
abundance: .
d_gene: .
v_gene: TRBV5-1
j_gene: TRBJ2-6

CDR3aa: CASSLGGFVTNEKLFF
CDR3nt: TGTGCCAGCAGTCTTGGAGGTTTCGTTACCAATGAAAAACTGTTTTTT
abundance: many
d_gene: .
v_gene: TRBV7-8
j_gene: TRBJ1-4

CDR3aa: CASSPSVLSYNEQFF
CDR3nt: TGTGCCAGTAGTCCTTCAGTCCTTTCCTACAATGAGCAGTTCTTC
abundance: .
d_gene: .
v_gene: TRBV19
j_gene: TRBJ2-1

CDR3aa: CATSSRVPNYGYTF
CDR3nt: TGTGCCACCAGCAGCAGGGTACCCAACTATGGCTACACCTTC
abundance: .
d_gene: .
v_gene: TRBV15
j_gene: TRBJ1-2

CDR3aa: CSVGAAVRDTQYF
CDR3nt: TGCAGCGTTGGAGCGGCTGTGAGAGATACGCAGTATTTT
abundance: .
d_gene: .
v_gene: TRBV29-1
j_gene: TRBJ2-3

CDR3aa: CASSQLHRAWRTEAFF
CDR3nt: TGCGCCAGCAGTCAATTACACAGGGCCTGGAGGACTGAAGCTTTCTTT
abundance: .
d_gene: .
v_gene: TRBV23-1
j_gene: TRBJ1-1